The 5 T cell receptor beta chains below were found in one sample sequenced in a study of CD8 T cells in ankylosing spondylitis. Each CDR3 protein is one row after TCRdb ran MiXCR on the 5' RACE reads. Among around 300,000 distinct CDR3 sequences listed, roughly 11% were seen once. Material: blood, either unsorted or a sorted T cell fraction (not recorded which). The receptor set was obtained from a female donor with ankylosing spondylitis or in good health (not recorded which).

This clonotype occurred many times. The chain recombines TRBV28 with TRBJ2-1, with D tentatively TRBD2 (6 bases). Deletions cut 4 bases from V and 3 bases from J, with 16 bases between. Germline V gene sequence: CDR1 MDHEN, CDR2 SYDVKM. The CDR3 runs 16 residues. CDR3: CASSSGPGLYYNEQFF. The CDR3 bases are TGTGCCAGCAGTTCTGGTCCGGGACTCTACTACAATGAGCAGTTCTTC.

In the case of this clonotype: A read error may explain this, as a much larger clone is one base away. In nucleotides, the CDR3 is TGCAGTGCTAGAGATCCGACGACCTATGGCGACACCTTC. Its protein is CSARDPTTYGDTF. This sequence joins TRBV20-1 and TRBJ1-2; no clear D. CDR3 size: 13 residues. CDR1 is DFQATT, CDR2 SNEGSKA, per germline (reference sequence).

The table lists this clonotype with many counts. The CDR3 DNA reads as TGCGCCAGCAGCTTGGGGTCGAGGACGGCTGAAAACATTCAGTACTTC. The encoded protein is CASSLGSRTAENIQYF. The chain carries TRBV5-1 and TRBJ2-4; D uncertain. Trimming pared 0 bases from V and 5 bases from J, leaving 15 bases between. The CDR3 length is 16 residues. Germline CDR1 is SGHRS and CDR2 is YFSETQ.

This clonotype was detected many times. The CDR3 DNA reads TGCAGCGTTGAAGATCCTAAAACAGCAAACTATGGCTACACCTTC. Protein: CSVEDPKTANYGYTF. The chain couples TRBV29-1 to TRBJ1-2; no definite D call. Germline CDR1 and CDR2: SQVTM and ANQGSEA. Between the trimmed V and J ends, which lost 0 bases and 2 bases, there was a span of 13 bases. This CDR3 is built from 15 residues.

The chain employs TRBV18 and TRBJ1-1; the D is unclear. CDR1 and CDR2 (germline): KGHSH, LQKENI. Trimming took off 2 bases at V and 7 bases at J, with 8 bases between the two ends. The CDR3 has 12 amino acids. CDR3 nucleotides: TGTGCCAGCTCACCAATGGCAGATGAAGCTTTCTTT. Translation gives CASSPMADEAFF.